This TCR beta chain emerged from a study of blood T cell repertoires in COVID-19. On the study more broadly: Samples of COVID-19 (acute and convalescent) were obtained from the United States, Italy and Spain. PBMCs, B-cell-depleted T cells, or T cells provided the cDNA or gDNA that made up the material.

In the study's own analysis: The assay estimated nucleated cells by amplifying reference gene primers. Clones were sequenced by immunoSEQ multiplex PCR, and TCRdb holds only the in-frame ones, with some missing. That table furnishes V, J and clone size, whereas the DNA furnished D and trimming. The sample shows hundreds of thousands of clones, roughly 90% of them seen only once. Patients of the Seattle cohort, enrolled during active infection, were followed longitudinally. This CDR3 contains 14 residues. Per the germline V gene, CDR1 is SGHNT and CDR2 is YYREEE (reference sequence). The V end lost 1 base, the J end lost 5 bases, and 12 bases lay between the germline ends.

This chain uses TRBV5-4 with TRBJ2-5; possibly TRBD2 for D (6 bases). Sequences were obtained from peripheral blood. The TCR was taken from a woman in her 70s with COVID-19, enrolled during active disease. The CDR3 nucleotides are TGTGCCAGCAGCTTGCAATGGGGAGGTGAGACCCAGTACTTC. It is translated as CASSLQWGGETQYF.